The T cell receptor beta chain described here comes from a study of T cell responses to AZD1222 COVID-19 vaccine. The study's findings and limits: With two AZD1222 doses given, Spike-specific TCR breadth and depth both rose.

On this clone itself: Its specificity is unknown.

Between the trimmed V and J ends, which lost 6 bases and 4 bases, there was a span of 12 bases. CDR1 is LNHDA and CDR2 is SQIVND in the germline V gene (reference sequence). The CDR3 length is 13 residues. The repertoire was sequenced with immunoSEQ multiplex PCR; TCRdb's copy has only in-frame clones and lacks some. This table has approximately 42,000 clones, about 87% appearing once. The clonotype was recovered from an adult who received the AZD1222 COVID-19 vaccine. V gene TRBV19 combines with J gene TRBJ1-1; TRBD1 is a possible D gene (6 bases). Sequences were derived from peripheral blood, sampled 28 days after the second AZD1222 dose. The CDR3 here is CASSPGVATEAFF. In nucleotides, the CDR3 is TGTGCCAGTAGCCCAGGGGTGGCCACTGAAGCTTTCTTT.